Following are 14 T cell receptor beta chains from one sample sequenced in a study of cytomegalovirus exposure and HLA in healthy donors. Sequenced by immunoSEQ multiplex PCR; TCRdb stores in-frame clones only, minus some. The sample has fewer than 150,000 clones; around nine tenths are singletons. Sequencing was carried out using PBMCs. The receptors derive from a woman aged 18-35 years in good health and CMV-seropositive.

The rearrangement links TRBV6-5 to TRBJ2-7; no clear D gene. CDR1 is MNHEY, CDR2 SVGAGI, per germline. Trimming removed 2 bases from V and 3 bases from J, with 11 bases in between. The CDR3 is 14 residues long. DNA of the CDR3: TGTGCCAGCAGTTACCGGGTTAAATTCTACGAGCAGTACTTC. Encoded protein: CASSYRVKFYEQYF.

The V call is TRBV2, the J call TRBJ2-2; D may be TRBD2 (5 bases). V was trimmed by 4 bases and J by 5 bases, leaving 11 bases between them. This CDR3 is 14 amino acids long. The germline CDR1 and CDR2 sequences are SNHLY and FYNNEI. CDR3 protein: CASSAEGWTGELFF. CDR3 bases: TGTGCCAGCAGTGCTGAGGGTTGGACCGGGGAGCTGTTTTTT.

This chain joins TRBV11-3 and TRBJ2-2; D is undetermined. The CDR3 is 16 residues long. The V gene's germline CDR1 is SGHNT and CDR2 YENEEA. The germline V and J ends were trimmed by 3 bases and 3 bases, with 14 bases remaining between them. In nucleotides, the CDR3 is TGTGCCAGCAGCTTGAGTCCTTTGTCGGACACCGGGGAGCTGTTTTTT. It specifies CASSLSPLSDTGELFF. Supplemented by reference TRBV11-3 and TRBJ2-2, the full variable domain reads EAGVVQSPRYKIIEKKQPVAFWCNPISGHNTLYWYLQNLGQGPELLIRYENEEAVDDSQLPKDRFSAERLKGVDSTLKIQPAELGDSAVYLCASSLSPLSDTGELFFGEGSRLTVL.

The J gene is TRBJ2-1, the V gene TRBV13; possible D gene TRBD2, 6 bases. Germline CDR1 is PRHDT and CDR2 is FYEKMQ (reference sequence). The germline V and J ends were trimmed by 2 bases and 5 bases, with 13 bases remaining between them. The CDR3 spans 15 residues. The CDR3: CASSLTSWNNNEQFF. The DNA of the CDR3 is TGTGCCAGCAGCTTAACTAGCTGGAATAACAATGAGCAGTTCTTC.

V and J are TRBV7-9 and TRBJ1-1; TRBD1 matches 8 bases. Germline CDR1 SEHNR, CDR2 FQNEAQ (reference sequence). CDR3 length equals 18 residues. Trimming took 0 bases from V and 3 from J; bases not matched to a gene: 12. CDR3 DNA sequence: TGTGCCAGCAGCTTAGCCGACAGGGGCCGGACCCTGGACACTGAAGCTTTCTTT. Amino acids: CASSLADRGRTLDTEAFF. The full variable domain, rest sourced from reference TRBV7-9 and TRBJ1-1, is DTGVSQNPRHKITKRGQNVTFRCDPISEHNRLYWYRQTLGQGPEFLTYFQNEAQLEKSRLLSDRFSAERPKGSFSTLEIQRTEQGDSAMYLCASSLADRGRTLDTEAFFGQGTRLTVV.

J is TRBJ2-7 and V is TRBV20-1; D ambiguous. The CDR3 contains 10 residues. The germline V and J ends were trimmed by 5 bases and 4 bases, with 6 bases remaining between them. Germline V gives CDR1 DFQATT, CDR2 SNEGSKA (reference sequence). The CDR3 DNA sequence: TGCAGTGCTGCCCTATACGAGCAGTACTTC. As protein: CSAALYEQYF.

V usage is TRBV18 and J usage is TRBJ2-5, with a tentative D call TRBD2 (5 bases). Trimming took 6 bases from V and 0 from J, leaving 8 bases between them. This CDR3 has 13 residues. CDR1 and CDR2 (germline): KGHSH, LQKENI. CDR3 residues: CASSQDYQETQYF. The CDR3 region has the DNA TGTGCCAGCTCCCAGGACTACCAAGAGACCCAGTACTTC.

This chain links TRBV28 with TRBJ2-5; 7 nucleotides match TRBD2. There are 14 residues in the CDR3. The germline CDR1 and CDR2 sequences are MDHEN and SYDVKM. J gave up 5 bases and V 6 bases, and 9 bases lay outside the gene matches. CDR3 in amino acids: CASRPGLVGETQYF. In DNA, the CDR3 is TGTGCCAGCAGGCCTGGACTAGTCGGTGAGACCCAGTACTTC.

The rearrangement uses TRBV19 and TRBJ1-4; the D is unclear. Germline V CDR1 and CDR2: LNHDA, SQIVND (reference sequence). CDR3 length: 14 amino acids. V lost 3 bases to trimming and J lost 0 bases, with 5 bases between them. The CDR3 region is CASSMQATNEKLFF. Written as DNA, the CDR3 is TGTGCCAGTAGTATGCAGGCAACTAATGAAAAACTGTTTTTT.

This clone appeared a single time. This chain connects TRBV9 to TRBJ2-2, with D possibly TRBD1 on 5 matching bases. This CDR3 region has 16 residues. The V end lost 0 bases, the J end lost 4 bases, and 13 bases lay between the germline ends. CDR1 and CDR2 (germline): SGDLS, YYNGEE. CDR3 bases: TGTGCCAGCAGCGTAGACCCAGGGAAGGGCACCGGGGAGCTGTTTTTT. Its protein is CASSVDPGKGTGELFF. The complete variable domain, with remaining parts taken from reference TRBV9 and TRBJ2-2, reads DSGVTQTPKHLITATGQRVTLRCSPRSGDLSVYWYQQSLDQGLQFLIQYYNGEERAKGNILERFSAQQFPDLHSELNLSSLELGDSALYFCASSVDPGKGTGELFFGEGSRLTVL.

The chain joins TRBV28 to TRBJ1-1, with D tentatively TRBD1 (5 bases). CDR3 length equals 14 residues. The V gene lost 3 bases and the J gene lost 10 bases, with 18 bases spanning the gap. Germline CDR1 and CDR2: MDHEN and SYDVKM. The CDR3 DNA reads as TGTGCCAGCAGTTTTACTGCGTCAGGGCAAGGAGCTTTCTTT. Its translation: CASSFTASGQGAFF.

The chain recombines TRBV18 with TRBJ2-7, with a possible D match to TRBD2 (6 bases). The CDR3 loop spans 15 amino acids. With 3 bases removed from V and 2 bases from J, the gap between germline ends came to 14 bases. The germline V gene encodes CDR1 KGHSH and CDR2 LQKENI. The CDR3 spells CASSPVSSAPYEQYF. The CDR3 region has the DNA TGTGCCAGCTCACCGGTGTCTAGCGCACCCTACGAGCAGTACTTC.

The chain carries TRBV19 and TRBJ1-2, with TRBD1 matching over 7 bases. The CDR3 sequence is 15 residues long. Germline CDR1 and CDR2: LNHDA and SQIVND (reference sequence). Trimming removed 6 bases from V and 4 bases from J; junction bases left unmatched: 11. CDR3 loop: CASRREQGRGYGYTF. As DNA, the CDR3 is TGTGCCAGTAGACGGGAACAGGGGAGAGGCTATGGCTACACCTTC. Supplemented by reference TRBV19 and TRBJ1-2, the full variable domain reads DGGITQSPKYLFRKEGQNVTLSCEQNLNHDAMYWYRQDPGQGLRLIYYSQIVNDFQKGDIAEGYSVSREKKESFPLTVTSAQKNPTAFYLCASRREQGRGYGYTFGSGTRLTVV.

This chain joins TRBV30 and TRBJ2-1; tentative D call: TRBD2 (6 bases). V lost 0 bases to trimming and J lost 0 bases, with 21 bases between them. The CDR3 consists of 19 residues. The germline gives CDR1 GTSNPN, CDR2 SVGIG (reference sequence). CDR3 amino acids: CAWSVRGRRGRSSYNEQFF. The CDR3 DNA reads as TGTGCCTGGAGTGTACGAGGTAGGAGAGGGAGGAGCTCCTACAATGAGCAGTTCTTC.